This is a list of T cell receptor beta chains from one sample in a study of blood T cell repertoires in COVID-19. The table came from immunoSEQ multiplex PCR; TCRdb's copy has only in-frame clones and leaves some out. The sample lists about 95,000 clones, roughly four fifths occurring once. Sequenced sample: peripheral blood. These receptors were obtained from a human donor in a cohort sampled during active COVID-19. CDR3s leave out the opening cysteine and the closing phenylalanine or tryptophan. The listing skips clone size in some rows; elsewhere it reads once, few, many or a size class.

j_call | clone_size | v_call | cdr3_aa
TRBJ1-2 | once | TRBV11-2 | ASSLVTGVSYGYT
TRBJ1-2 | - | TRBV18 | ASSPAESYGYT
TRBJ2-3 | - | TRBV18 | ASSLSSGGAYNTQY
TRBJ1-5 | - | TRBV19 | ASSMRGNQPQH
TRBJ1-6 | - | TRBV9 | ASRNFDNSPLH
TRBJ2-1 | - | TRBV5-1 | ASSLAGLAGGQNEQF
TRBJ2-5 | - | TRBV24-1 | ATSDSRTSQETQY
TRBJ1-2 | - | TRBV3-1/TRBV3-2 | ASSQGTAGSGYT
TRBJ1-2 | - | TRBV19 | ASSIRTAQYGYT
TRBJ2-2 | - | TRBV5-1 | ASSFGAGGNTGELF
TRBJ1-6 | - | TRBV19 | ASSPRTGGTNSPLH
TRBJ1-3 | - | TRBV5-6 | ASSRTGSYSGNTIY
TRBJ2-7 | - | TRBV15 | ATSRDQGSDEQY
TRBJ2-3 | - | TRBV7-9 | ASSQAGVGDTQY
TRBJ2-3 | - | TRBV18 | ASSPPFGSTDTQY
TRBJ1-2 | - | TRBV5-4 | ASSQLAKIIERGYT